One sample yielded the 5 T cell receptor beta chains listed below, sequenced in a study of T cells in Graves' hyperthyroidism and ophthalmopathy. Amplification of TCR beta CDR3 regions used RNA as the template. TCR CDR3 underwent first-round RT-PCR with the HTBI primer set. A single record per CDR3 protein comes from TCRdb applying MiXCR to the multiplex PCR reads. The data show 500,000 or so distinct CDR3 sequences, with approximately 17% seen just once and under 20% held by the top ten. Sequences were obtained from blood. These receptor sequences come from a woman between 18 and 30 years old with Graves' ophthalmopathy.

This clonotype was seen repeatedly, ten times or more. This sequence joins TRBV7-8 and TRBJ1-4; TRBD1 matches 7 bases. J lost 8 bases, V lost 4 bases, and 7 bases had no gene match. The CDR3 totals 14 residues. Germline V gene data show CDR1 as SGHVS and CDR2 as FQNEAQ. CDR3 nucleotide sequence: TGTGCCAGCAGCTATGACAGGGTTTCCGAAAAACTGTTTTTT. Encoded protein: CASSYDRVSEKLFF.

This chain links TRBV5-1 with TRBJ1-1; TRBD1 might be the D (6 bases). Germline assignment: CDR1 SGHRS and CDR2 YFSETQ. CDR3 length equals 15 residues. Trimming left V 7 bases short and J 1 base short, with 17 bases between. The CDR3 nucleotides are TGCGCCAGCCGACCAGACGGACAGCGGAACACTGAAGCTTTCTTT. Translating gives CASRPDGQRNTEAFF.

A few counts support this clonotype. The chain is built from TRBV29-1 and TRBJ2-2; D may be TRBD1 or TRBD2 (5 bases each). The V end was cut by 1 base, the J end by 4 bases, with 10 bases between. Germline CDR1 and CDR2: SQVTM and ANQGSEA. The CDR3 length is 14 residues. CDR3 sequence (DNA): TGCAGCGTTGAAGCTGTGGGGGTCACCGGGGAGCTGTTTTTT. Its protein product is CSVEAVGVTGELFF.

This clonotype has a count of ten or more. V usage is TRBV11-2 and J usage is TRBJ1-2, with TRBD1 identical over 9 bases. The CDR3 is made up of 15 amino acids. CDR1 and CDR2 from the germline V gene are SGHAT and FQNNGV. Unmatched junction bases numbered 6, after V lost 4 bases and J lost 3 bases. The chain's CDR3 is CASSSYRDRDYGYTF. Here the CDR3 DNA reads TGTGCCAGCAGCTCCTACCGGGACAGGGACTATGGCTACACCTTC.

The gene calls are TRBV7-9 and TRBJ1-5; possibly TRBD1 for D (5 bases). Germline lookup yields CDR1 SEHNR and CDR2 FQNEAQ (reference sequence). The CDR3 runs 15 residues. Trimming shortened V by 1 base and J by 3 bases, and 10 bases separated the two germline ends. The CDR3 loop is CASSLGAGDNQPQHF. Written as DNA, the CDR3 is TGTGCCAGCAGCTTAGGAGCGGGGGACAATCAGCCCCAGCATTTT.